Detailed here is one T cell receptor beta chain. These data come from a study of blood T cell repertoires in COVID-19. As for the study in general: Sites in the United States, Italy and Spain provided acute and convalescent COVID-19 samples.

The cohort comprised adults aged 18 to 89 years residing in some 24 US areas. Under the authors' procedure: Scientists estimated how many nucleated cells there were by amplifying reference gene primers. Repertoires were generated with immunoSEQ multiplex PCR, while TCRdb's copy carries only in-frame clones and drops some. The DNA gave D and trimming, while V, J and clone size come from that table. The sample includes 300,000 to 400,000 clones, about 88% seen only once; the top ten take 2.6%. V lost 1 base and J lost 1, with 15 bases in between. The germline gives CDR1 SGHTA, CDR2 FQGTGA. This CDR3 spans 17 amino acids.

The sequencing input was PBMCs or T cells enriched from blood (not recorded which). The chain couples TRBV7-3 to TRBJ2-3; maybe TRBD1 (5 bases). This clonotype was obtained from a man between 60 and 75 years old who had recovered from COVID-19. The chain's CDR3 is CASSLMAQGIRTDTQYF. The DNA for the CDR3 is TGTGCCAGCAGCTTAATGGCCCAGGGCATCCGCACAGATACGCAGTATTTT.